Included here is one T cell receptor beta chain sequence, with context. Its target is not known. CDR1 is MNHEY, CDR2 SVGAGI, per germline. The ends lost 5 bases at V and 3 bases at J; junction bases unmatched: 4. This CDR3 region has 14 residues. This entry comes from a study of cytomegalovirus exposure and HLA in healthy donors. Overall study findings and caveats: The authors later found HLA-associated TCR beta chains more clonally expanded than equally common others. Sequence variants that were highly shared formed a cluster that was likely a sequencing artifact.

The PCR contained 60 Vbeta and 13 Jbeta primers. Profiling relied on immunoSEQ multiplex PCR, and the TCRdb table lists in-frame clones only, not all of them. The sample carries around 120,000 clones, approximately 84% recorded once. Material: PBMCs. The receptor's source is a man aged 45-65 years in good health and CMV-seronegative. This chain links TRBV6-5 with TRBJ2-7, with TRBD1 identical over 10 bases. The CDR3 bases are TGTGCCAGCAGTAGAAGGACAGGGGGCTACGAGCAGTACTTC. This gives the protein CASSRRTGGYEQYF.